Shown below are 19 T cell receptor beta chains from a single sample sequenced in a study of shared clonotypes between healthy human individuals. Here immunoSEQ multiplex PCR was the method, and the copy in TCRdb shows in-frame clones only, minus some. In the table there are roughly 2.5 million clones, approximately 90% of which are singletons. The sample taken for sequencing was naive CD4+ T cells sorted from blood. Regarding subset: CD45RA+ positively selected. All receptors derive from a man between 18 and 35 years old in good health.

J is TRBJ1-1 and V is TRBV6-5; D not resolved. V lost 0 bases and J lost 10, with 9 bases in between. From germline, CDR1 is MNHEY and CDR2 SVGAGI. The CDR3 sequence is 12 residues long. DNA for the CDR3: TGTGCCAGCAGTTACTCGGGGATCTCAGCTTTCTTT. Translation: CASSYSGISAFF.

This chain connects TRBV11-2 to TRBJ2-3, with a possible D match to TRBD2 (5 bases). Per germline, CDR1 SGHAT and CDR2 FQNNGV. V lost 5 bases to trimming and J lost 0 bases, with 21 bases between them. CDR3 length: 18 amino acids. The CDR3 DNA is TGTGCCAGCAGCCTTCGTCCCAACTATGCTAGCAGCACAGATACGCAGTATTTT. This encodes CASSLRPNYASSTDTQYF.

Only a few counts were recorded for this clone. The chain uses TRBV9 and TRBJ1-6; no clear D. V gave up 1 base and J gave up 10 bases, with 9 bases separating them. CDR3 length: 13 residues. CDR1 is SGDLS, CDR2 YYNGEE, per germline. The DNA for the CDR3 is TGTGCCAGCAGCGTAAGACCCTTATCACCCCTCCACTTT. It codes for CASSVRPLSPLHF.

The gene calls are TRBV30 and TRBJ1-3, with D unresolved. The V gene's germline CDR1 is GTSNPN and CDR2 SVGIG (reference sequence). The CDR3 contains 13 residues. Trimming cost V 4 bases and J 0 bases, with 7 bases left between them. This CDR3 reads CAWTLSSGNTIYF. CDR3 DNA sequence: TGTGCCTGGACCCTTAGCTCTGGAAACACCATATATTTT.

The chain is built from TRBV4-1 and TRBJ2-5, with D perhaps TRBD1 (5 bases). Germline V gene data show CDR1 as MGHRA and CDR2 as YSYEKL. Trimming pared 0 bases from V and 3 bases from J, leaving 11 bases between. The CDR3 runs 15 residues. CDR3 bases: TGCGCCAGCAGCCAAGATCAGGGCAGGGAAGAGACCCAGTACTTC. Translation gives CASSQDQGREETQYF.

This chain links TRBV6-4 with TRBJ2-1, with TRBD2 identical over 8 bases. V was clipped by 5 bases and J by 11 bases; unmatched bases: 17. This CDR3 has 16 residues. Germline V CDR1 and CDR2: MRHNA, SNTAGT. CDR3 in DNA: TGTGCCAGCAGTCCTCGAACTAGCGGAGGGACAACGAAGCAGTTCTTC. It codes for CASSPRTSGGTTKQFF.

The chain links TRBV6-1 to TRBJ1-5; no clear D. Trimming stripped 8 bases from V and 3 bases from J, with 11 bases between. The CDR3 totals 13 residues. Germline V gene lookup returns CDR1 MNHNS and CDR2 SASEGT. The CDR3 region has the DNA TGTGCCAGCGGATTATACCTCAATCAGCCCCAGCATTTT. Protein product: CASGLYLNQPQHF.

The DNA of the CDR3 is TGTGCCAGCAGCTTAGCGACAGGGAACTACGAGCAGTACTTC. Translating gives CASSLATGNYEQYF. The genes are TRBV7-3 and TRBJ2-7; TRBD1 matches 7 bases. The germline V gene encodes CDR1 SGHTA and CDR2 FQGTGA. There are 14 residues in the CDR3. V lost 2 bases and J lost 3; bases outside the gene matches: 4.

This chain joins TRBV19 and TRBJ2-3, with 9 bases matching TRBD1. The germline gives CDR1 LNHDA, CDR2 SQIVND (reference sequence). Losses at the gene ends were 4 bases for V and 8 bases for J; bases not matched to a gene: 7. CDR3 size: 14 residues. The CDR3, as DNA: TGTGCCAGTAGTACGGGACAGGGTGGGGGTACGCAGTATTTT. Protein: CASSTGQGGGTQYF.

This clone was detected only a few times. The chain is built from TRBV29-1 and TRBJ1-1; D uncertain. This CDR3 comprises 13 residues. V was pared by 3 bases and J by 0 bases, with 8 bases between. Germline CDR1 is SQVTM and CDR2 is ANQGSEA. The CDR3 region has the DNA TGCAGCGTTGACAGACCCATGAACACTGAAGCTTTCTTT. This translates into CSVDRPMNTEAFF.

About this clone itself: Other nucleotide sequences in the sample specify the same CDR3. V is TRBV10-3 and J is TRBJ2-1; D unclear. The germline V gene encodes CDR1 ENHRY and CDR2 SYGVKD. CDR3 length: 13 amino acids. V was shortened by 5 bases and J by 1 base, with 6 bases between the two germline ends. The CDR3 sequence is CAISPGSYNEQFF. The CDR3 DNA is TGTGCCATCAGTCCCGGGTCCTACAATGAGCAGTTCTTC.

The V and J genes are TRBV7-2 and TRBJ1-2; D ambiguous. Germline loops: CDR1 SGHTA, CDR2 FQGNSA. The CDR3 runs 14 residues. Trimming took 5 bases from V and 0 from J, leaving 10 bases between them. The CDR3 here is CASSKQRANYGYTF. DNA for the CDR3: TGTGCCAGCAGCAAACAGAGAGCTAACTATGGCTACACCTTC.

The V gene is TRBV5-5, the J gene TRBJ2-2, with 7 bases identical to TRBD1. CDR3 size: 15 residues. Germline V lookup: CDR1 SGHKS, CDR2 YYEKEE (reference sequence). Trimming at V came to 3 bases and at J to 5 bases, leaving 7 bases not matched to a gene. CDR3 DNA: TGTGCCAGCAGCTCACAGGGGCCGGGTACCGGGGAGCTGTTTTTT. Protein: CASSSQGPGTGELFF. The whole variable domain, filled in from reference TRBV5-5 and TRBJ2-2, reads DAGVTQSPTHLIKTRGQQVTLRCSPISGHKSVSWYQQVLGQGPQFIFQYYEKEERGRGNFPDRFSARQFPNYSSELNVNALLLGDSALYLCASSSQGPGTGELFFGEGSRLTVL.

The chain recombines TRBV2 with TRBJ2-5, with TRBD2 matching over 11 bases. Germline CDR1 and CDR2: SNHLY and FYNNEI. Trimming cost V 4 bases and J 3 bases; bases outside gene matches: 1. The CDR3 consists of 14 residues. CDR3 sequence: CASSGGLAEETQYF. CDR3 in DNA: TGTGCCAGCAGTGGGGGACTAGCGGAAGAGACCCAGTACTTC.

This chain connects TRBV29-1 to TRBJ2-5; D call uncertain. The CDR3 covers 10 residues. Trimming took off 6 bases at V and 2 bases at J, with 4 bases between the two ends. Looked up from germline, CDR1 is SQVTM and CDR2 is ANQGSEA. CDR3 bases: TGCAGCGTCATTCAAGAGACCCAGTACTTC. Translation gives CSVIQETQYF.

Here the CDR3 reads CAWNRNTRSVQQYF. The DNA of the CDR3 is TGTGCCTGGAATCGAAATACGAGGAGCGTTCAGCAGTATTTT. V gene TRBV30 combines with J gene TRBJ2-3; D call uncertain. Germline CDR1 reads GTSNPN; CDR2 reads SVGIG (reference sequence). The CDR3 spans 14 residues. V gave up 4 bases and J gave up 11 bases, with 22 bases separating them.

The J gene is TRBJ2-3, the V gene TRBV7-2; 7 nucleotides match TRBD2. Trimming took 5 bases from V and 3 from J; bases not matched to a gene: 11. Per germline, CDR1 SGHTA and CDR2 FQGNSA. The CDR3 covers 16 residues. CDR3 sequence reads: CASSLTGTKNTDTQYF. DNA for the CDR3: TGTGCCAGCAGCCTGACCGGGACTAAGAATACAGATACGCAGTATTTT. Using reference TRBV7-2 and TRBJ2-3 for the parts outside the CDR3, the full variable domain is GAGVSQSPSNKVTEKGKDVELRCDPISGHTALYWYRQSLGQGLEFLIYFQGNSAPDKSGLPSDRFSAERTGGSVSTLTIQRTQQEDSAVYLCASSLTGTKNTDTQYFGPGTRLTVL.

The V call is TRBV10-3, the J call TRBJ2-2; 12 nucleotides agree with TRBD2. The CDR3 sequence is 16 residues long. Germline V CDR1 and CDR2: ENHRY, SYGVKD. Unmatched junction bases numbered 4, after V lost 5 bases and J lost 3 bases. The DNA of the CDR3 is TGTGCCATCAGTCGGACTAGCGGGGCGGACACCGGGGAGCTGTTTTTT. It codes for CAISRTSGADTGELFF.

The chain couples TRBV5-1 to TRBJ2-3, with no clear D. The CDR3 covers 15 residues. Germline CDR1 SGHRS, CDR2 YFSETQ. The V end lost 0 bases, the J end lost 5 bases, and 13 bases lay between the germline ends. The CDR3 loop is CASSLVGEGVDTQYF. The CDR3 DNA follows: TGCGCCAGCAGCTTGGTGGGCGAAGGAGTAGATACGCAGTATTTT.